The entry below describes one T cell receptor (beta chain). Its antigen is currently unknown. Primers included in the PCR were 60 Vbeta and 13 Jbeta primers. Source study methods: Per a later analysis, the number of unique TCR beta chains was approximately 73 million, of which roughly 9.9 million were shared. Produced via immunoSEQ multiplex PCR; TCRdb's table is partial and in-frame only. D and trimming come from the DNA, and the V and J calls and clone size come from that table. This table holds fewer than 120,000 clones, around 84% found once. V gave up 3 bases and J gave up 2 bases, with 19 bases separating them. The CDR3 is 17 residues long. Germline-derived CDR1 and CDR2 are SGHTA and FQGNSA. These data come from a study of cytomegalovirus exposure and HLA in healthy donors. Study-level points and caveats: Using the classifier, cytomegalovirus status was reportedly diagnosed with high specificity and sensitivity. Later analysis identified several of the most significant clusters that appeared linked to common viral pathogens.

This receptor was identified in a woman aged 30 to 39 in good health and CMV-seronegative. Sequenced material: PBMCs. V and J are TRBV7-2 and TRBJ1-1, with a possible D match to TRBD1 (6 bases). The CDR3 protein is CASSFPPGTLLNTEAFF. The CDR3 bases are TGTGCCAGCAGCTTCCCCCCCGGGACATTACTTAACACTGAAGCTTTCTTT. Combining the CDR3 with reference TRBV7-2 and TRBJ1-1 gives the whole variable domain GAGVSQSPSNKVTEKGKDVELRCDPISGHTALYWYRQSLGQGLEFLIYFQGNSAPDKSGLPSDRFSAERTGGSVSTLTIQRTQQEDSAVYLCASSFPPGTLLNTEAFFGQGTRLTVV.